The subject of this entry is one TCR beta chain. The data originate from a study of blood T cell repertoires in COVID-19. This table comes from immunoSEQ multiplex PCR, and its TCRdb copy is limited to in-frame clones, with some not included. Among about 480,000 clones, less than 90% were seen once, and the ten largest hold 6.5% to 8.5%. Germline loops: CDR1 MNHEY, CDR2 SVGAGI. The V and J ends lost 2 bases and 4 bases, in that order; junction bases with no gene match: 4. The CDR3 contains 16 residues. Material for sequencing was PBMCs or T cells enriched from blood (not recorded which). V and J are TRBV6-5 and TRBJ2-1; 11 nucleotides agree with TRBD2. This clonotype originated in a woman between 55 and 75 years old who had recovered from COVID-19. CDR3 sequence (DNA): TGTGCCAGCAGTTACGGGGTAGCGGGGGGGTACAATGAGCAGTTCTTC. Amino acids: CASSYGVAGGYNEQFF.